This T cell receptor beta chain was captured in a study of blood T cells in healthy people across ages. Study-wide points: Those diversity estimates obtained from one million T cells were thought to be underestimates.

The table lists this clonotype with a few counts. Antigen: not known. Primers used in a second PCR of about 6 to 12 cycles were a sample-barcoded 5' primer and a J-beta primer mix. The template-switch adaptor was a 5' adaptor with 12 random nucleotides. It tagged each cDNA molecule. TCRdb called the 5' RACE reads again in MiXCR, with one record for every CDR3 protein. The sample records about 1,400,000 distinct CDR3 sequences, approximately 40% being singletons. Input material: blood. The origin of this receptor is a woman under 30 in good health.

In nucleotides, the CDR3 is TGTGCCAGCAGTGAAGAGGTCAATTCACCCCTCCACTTT. The encoded protein is CASSEEVNSPLHF. The rearrangement joins TRBV2 to TRBJ1-6; D not certain. The germline V gene encodes CDR1 SNHLY and CDR2 FYNNEI. The V end was cut by 1 base, the J end by 7 bases, with 5 bases between. The CDR3 has 13 amino acids. Filled out from reference TRBV2 and TRBJ1-6, the complete variable domain reads EPEVTQTPSHQVTQMGQEVILRCVPISNHLYFYWYRQILGQKVEFLVSFYNNEISEKSEIFDDQFSVERPDGSNFTLKIRSTKLEDSAMYFCASSEEVNSPLHFGNGTRLTVT.